Included here is one T cell receptor beta chain sequence, with context. The data originate from a study of memory CD4+ T cells and cytomegalovirus serostatus. Sequenced by immunoSEQ multiplex PCR; TCRdb stores in-frame clones only, minus some. The table shows 35,000 to 55,000 clones, with approximately 82% occurring only once. Single viable CD3+CD4+CD8-CD45RO+ cells were sorted as the memory CD4+ T cells. V shed 4 bases and J shed 4 bases, with 8 bases lying between them. The CDR3 extends over 13 amino acids. The germline gives CDR1 MNHNS, CDR2 SASEGT. The chain is built from TRBV6-1 and TRBJ1-5; a possible D gene is TRBD1 (5 bases). The specimen sequenced was memory CD4+ T cells from blood. This sequence was found in an adult in good health and CMV-seronegative. The CDR3 bases are TGTGCCAGCAGTGTCGAGGGGAATCAGCCCCAGCATTTT. Translating gives CASSVEGNQPQHF.